The next 12 T cell receptor beta chains were all read from a single sample in a study of cytomegalovirus exposure and HLA in healthy donors. The PCR was carried out with 60 Vbeta primers and 13 Jbeta primers. Measured with immunoSEQ multiplex PCR; TCRdb has only the in-frame clones, and not every one. The sample gives approximately 220,000 clones, 76% of which show up once; 0.6% to 0.65% is in the top ten. The sample comprised PBMCs. These TCRs come from a man aged 18 to 30 in good health and CMV-seronegative.

The chain combines TRBV29-1 with TRBJ2-1; D might be TRBD2 (5 bases). Germline CDR1 reads SQVTM; CDR2 reads ANQGSEA. V was cut by 3 bases and J by 6 bases, with 12 bases left in between. The CDR3 contains 13 residues. This CDR3 reads CSVDGSGGNEQFF. CDR3 nucleotide sequence: TGCAGCGTTGATGGCAGCGGAGGCAATGAGCAGTTCTTC.

The chain links TRBV5-1 to TRBJ2-1; D is possibly TRBD2 (5 bases). Trimming shortened V by 7 bases and J by 7 bases, and 18 bases separated the two germline ends. The CDR3 covers 14 residues. Germline V gene sequence: CDR1 SGHRS, CDR2 YFSETQ. The CDR3 coding sequence is TGCGCCAGCGGGGAACTGGCTAGCCGGAATGAGCAGTTCTTC. Translated, it gives CASGELASRNEQFF. The full variable domain, its missing parts supplied by reference TRBV5-1 and TRBJ2-1, is KAGVTQTPRYLIKTRGQQVTLSCSPISGHRSVSWYQQTPGQGLQFLFEYFSETQRNKGNFPGRFSGRQFSNSRSEMNVSTLELGDSALYLCASGELASRNEQFFGPGTRLTVL.

The chain combines TRBV25-1 with TRBJ1-1, with a tentative D call TRBD1 (5 bases). Trimming removed 3 bases at V and 3 bases at J, with 8 bases between. Germline values: CDR1 MGHDK, CDR2 SYGVNS. The CDR3 has 13 amino acids. DNA of the CDR3: TGTGCCAGCAGTGACAGGGAAGACACTGAAGCTTTCTTT. It codes for CASSDREDTEAFF.

The chain couples TRBV4-1 to TRBJ1-5; TRBD1 might be the D (5 bases). The CDR3 has 15 amino acids. V dropped 0 bases and J dropped 6 bases, with 12 bases sitting between them. Looked up from germline, CDR1 is MGHRA and CDR2 is YSYEKL. CDR3 amino acids: CASSQDFSGLQPQHF. The DNA of the CDR3 is TGCGCCAGCAGCCAAGATTTTTCAGGGCTTCAGCCCCAGCATTTT.

The chain uses TRBV5-1 and TRBJ2-1, with TRBD2 matching over 16 bases. The CDR3 is made up of 17 amino acids. Trimming took 3 bases from V and 5 from J; bases not matched to a gene: 5. The V gene's germline CDR1 is SGHRS and CDR2 YFSETQ. Here the CDR3 DNA reads TGCGCCAGCAGCTGGGGACTAGCGGGAGGGCGGGACAATGAGCAGTTCTTC. Its protein is CASSWGLAGGRDNEQFF.

The V gene is TRBV7-3, the J gene TRBJ2-4; perhaps TRBD2 as D (7 bases). The germline gives CDR1 SGHTA, CDR2 FQGTGA. The V end was cut by 5 bases, the J end by 5 bases, with 19 bases between. There are 16 residues in the CDR3. CDR3 DNA: TGTGCCAGCAGCCCAATGGGGGGGGCGGGGGAAAACATTCAGTACTTC. It yields the protein CASSPMGGAGENIQYF.

This clone was seen just once. The chain uses TRBV30 and TRBJ2-6; 8 bases fit TRBD2. The CDR3 is 17 amino acids. Unmatched junction bases numbered 8, after V lost 0 bases and J lost 4 bases. The V gene's germline CDR1 is GTSNPN and CDR2 SVGIG (reference sequence). The CDR3: CAWSVPGGAGGANVLTF. The CDR3 bases are TGTGCCTGGAGTGTACCGGGGGGGGCGGGCGGGGCCAACGTCCTGACTTTC.

The rearrangement uses TRBV7-3 and TRBJ2-6, with 7 bases identical to TRBD1. Germline-derived CDR1 and CDR2 are SGHTA and FQGTGA. The length of the CDR3 is 17 residues. The V gene end was trimmed by 6 bases and the J gene end by 0 bases; junction bases not matched to a gene: 8. The CDR3 loop is CASRFGDRNSGANVLTF. The CDR3 DNA reads as TGTGCCAGCAGATTCGGGGACAGAAACTCTGGGGCCAACGTCCTGACTTTC.

The chain has TRBV6-5 and TRBJ1-2; D remains unclear. V was trimmed by 2 bases and J by 0 bases, leaving 10 bases between them. Germline CDR1 reads MNHEY; CDR2 reads SVGAGI. This CDR3 has 15 amino acids. The CDR3 loop reads CASSYTDGTNYGYTF. The CDR3 nucleotides are TGTGCCAGCAGTTACACCGACGGGACTAACTATGGCTACACCTTC.

This chain uses TRBV4-1 with TRBJ2-1; 13 nucleotides line up with TRBD2. This CDR3 is 15 amino acids long. Germline V gives CDR1 MGHRA, CDR2 YSYEKL. Trimming at V came to 4 bases and at J to 8 bases, leaving 5 bases not matched to a gene. DNA of the CDR3: TGCGCCAGCAGCCGGACTAGCGGGAGTATGTATGAGCAGTTCTTC. This translates into CASSRTSGSMYEQFF.

This chain connects TRBV2 to TRBJ1-2, with a tentative D call TRBD1 (5 bases). The CDR3 is 14 residues long. With 6 bases removed from V and 4 bases from J, the gap between germline ends came to 15 bases. From germline, CDR1 is SNHLY and CDR2 FYNNEI. This CDR3 is CASSADMSLYGYTF. CDR3 nucleotides: TGTGCCAGCAGCGCGGACATGTCCCTCTATGGCTACACCTTC.

The chain joins TRBV2 to TRBJ1-4; TRBD1 matches 7 bases. The germline gives CDR1 SNHLY, CDR2 FYNNEI. J lost 8 bases, V lost 5 bases, and 8 bases had no gene match. The CDR3 has 14 residues. The DNA for the CDR3 is TGTGCCAGCAGTCAAGACAGGGCGAAGGAAAAACTGTTTTTT. Translated, it gives CASSQDRAKEKLFF. Drawing the rest from reference TRBV2 and TRBJ1-4, the complete variable domain is EPEVTQTPSHQVTQMGQEVILRCVPISNHLYFYWYRQILGQKVEFLVSFYNNEISEKSEIFDDQFSVERPDGSNFTLKIRSTKLEDSAMYFCASSQDRAKEKLFFGSGTQLSVL.